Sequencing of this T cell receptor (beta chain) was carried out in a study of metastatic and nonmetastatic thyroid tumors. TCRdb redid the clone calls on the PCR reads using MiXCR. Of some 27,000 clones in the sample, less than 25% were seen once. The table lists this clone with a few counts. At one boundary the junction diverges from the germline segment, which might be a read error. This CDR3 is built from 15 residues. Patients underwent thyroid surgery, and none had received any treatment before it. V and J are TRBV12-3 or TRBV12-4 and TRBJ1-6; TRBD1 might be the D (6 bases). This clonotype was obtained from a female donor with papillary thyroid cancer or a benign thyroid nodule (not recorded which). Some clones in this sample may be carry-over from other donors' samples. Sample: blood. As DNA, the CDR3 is TGTGCCGGCAGTACGACAGGAGGCCTAAATTCACCCCTCCACTTT. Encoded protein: CAGSTTGGLNSPLHF.